This T cell receptor (beta chain) comes out of a study of cytomegalovirus exposure and HLA in healthy donors. General study results and limits: Upon later analysis, TCR association rates were observed to vary by HLA locus, being highest for DRB1 and lowest for HLA-C.

For this clone: The antigen remains unidentified.

The PCR employed 60 Vbeta primers together with 13 Jbeta primers. Clones were read by immunoSEQ multiplex PCR, and TCRdb kept only the in-frame ones, dropping some. The sample has about 120,000 clones; about 69% are singletons. There are 12 residues in the CDR3. Looked up from germline, CDR1 is SGHDT and CDR2 is YYEEEE. The chain couples TRBV5-6 to TRBJ2-5; possible D gene TRBD1, 5 bases. The J call may be faulty, since TRBJ2-7 better matches the DNA end. This TCR derives from a woman between 18 and 30 years old in good health and CMV-seronegative. The sample taken for sequencing was PBMCs. CDR3 amino acids: CASRGPLNEQYF. CDR3 in DNA: TGTGCCAGCAGGGGGCCGTTGAACGAGCAGTACTTC.